This record looks at one T cell receptor beta chain sequence and its context. The data belong to a study of blood T cell repertoires in COVID-19. Study as a whole: The United States, Italy and Spain provided the acute and convalescent COVID-19 samples. PBMCs, B-cell-depleted T cells, or T cells were the source of the cDNA or gDNA that made up the material.

Per the authors' pipeline: It was from reference gene primer amplification that nucleated cell counts were estimated. Sequencing was performed with immunoSEQ multiplex PCR; in TCRdb, only in-frame clones are kept and a portion is missing. D and trimming were read from the DNA, whereas the V and J calls and clone size are those reported in that table. The table lists roughly 120,000 clones, around 87% of them singletons. Germline CDR1 reads SGHRS; CDR2 reads YFSETQ. The CDR3 totals 14 residues. V trimming: 4 bases; J trimming: 5 bases; junction bases outside the gene matches: 5. Material for sequencing was peripheral blood. The sequence derives from a woman between 70 and 85 years old with acute or convalescent COVID-19. The chain joins TRBV5-1 to TRBJ2-7; 11 positions agree with TRBD2. CDR3 sequence: CASSPGLAGHEQYF. The DNA for the CDR3 is TGCGCCAGCAGCCCCGGACTAGCGGGCCACGAGCAGTACTTC.